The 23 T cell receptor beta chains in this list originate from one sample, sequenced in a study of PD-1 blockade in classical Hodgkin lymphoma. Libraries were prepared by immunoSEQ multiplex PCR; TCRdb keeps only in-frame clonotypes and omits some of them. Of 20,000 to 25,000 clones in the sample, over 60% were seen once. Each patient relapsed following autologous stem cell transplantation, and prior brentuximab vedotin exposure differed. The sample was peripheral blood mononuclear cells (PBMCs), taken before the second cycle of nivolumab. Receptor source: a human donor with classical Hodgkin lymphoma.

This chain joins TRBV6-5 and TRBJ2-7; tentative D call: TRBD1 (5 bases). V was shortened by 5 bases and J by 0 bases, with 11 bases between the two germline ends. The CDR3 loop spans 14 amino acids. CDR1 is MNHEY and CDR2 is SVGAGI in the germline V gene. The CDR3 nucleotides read TGTGCCAGCAGTAACCAGGGTCTCTCCTACGAGCAGTACTTC. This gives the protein CASSNQGLSYEQYF.

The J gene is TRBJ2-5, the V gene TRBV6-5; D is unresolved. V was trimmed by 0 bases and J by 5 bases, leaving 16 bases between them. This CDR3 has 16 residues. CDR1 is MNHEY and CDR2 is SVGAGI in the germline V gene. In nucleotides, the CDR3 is TGTGCCAGCAGTTACTCCGGTCTCGGACCCTGGGAGACCCAGTACTTC. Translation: CASSYSGLGPWETQYF.

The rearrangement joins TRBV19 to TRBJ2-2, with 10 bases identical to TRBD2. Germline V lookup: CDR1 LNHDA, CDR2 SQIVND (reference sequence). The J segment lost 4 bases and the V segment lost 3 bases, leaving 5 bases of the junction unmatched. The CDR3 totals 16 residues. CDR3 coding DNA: TGTGCCAGTAGTATCCCTAGCGGGAGCTCCACCGGGGAGCTGTTTTTT. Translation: CASSIPSGSSTGELFF.

CDR3 sequence (DNA): TGTGCCAGTAGTAGGGACAGCCGGGGGCACAATGAGCAGTTCTTC. It is translated as CASSRDSRGHNEQFF. The chain couples TRBV19 to TRBJ2-1, with D perhaps TRBD1 (7 bases). The CDR3 extends over 15 amino acids. Trimming took 4 bases from V and 5 from J, leaving 15 bases between them. Germline CDR1 reads LNHDA; CDR2 reads SQIVND (reference sequence). Based on the CDR3 plus reference TRBV19 and TRBJ2-1, the full variable domain is DGGITQSPKYLFRKEGQNVTLSCEQNLNHDAMYWYRQDPGQGLRLIYYSQIVNDFQKGDIAEGYSVSREKKESFPLTVTSAQKNPTAFYLCASSRDSRGHNEQFFGPGTRLTVL.

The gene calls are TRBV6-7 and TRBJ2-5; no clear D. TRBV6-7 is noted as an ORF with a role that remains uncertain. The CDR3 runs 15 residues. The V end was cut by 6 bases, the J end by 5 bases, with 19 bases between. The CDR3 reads CASRITRISEETQYF. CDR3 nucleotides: TGTGCCAGCAGGATCACCCGAATATCTGAGGAGACCCAGTACTTC.

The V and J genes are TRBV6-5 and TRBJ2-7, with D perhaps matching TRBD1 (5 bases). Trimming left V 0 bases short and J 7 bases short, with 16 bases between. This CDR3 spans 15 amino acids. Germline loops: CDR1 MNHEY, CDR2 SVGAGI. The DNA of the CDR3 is TGTGCCAGCAGTTACTCGGGGCTGGGTGCGTTGGAGCAGTACTTC. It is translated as CASSYSGLGALEQYF.

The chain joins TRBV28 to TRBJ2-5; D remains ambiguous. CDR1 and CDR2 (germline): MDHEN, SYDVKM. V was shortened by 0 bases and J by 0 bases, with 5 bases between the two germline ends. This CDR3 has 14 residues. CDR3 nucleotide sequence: TGTGCCAGCAGTTTATGGAGCAACCAAGAGACCCAGTACTTC. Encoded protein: CASSLWSNQETQYF.

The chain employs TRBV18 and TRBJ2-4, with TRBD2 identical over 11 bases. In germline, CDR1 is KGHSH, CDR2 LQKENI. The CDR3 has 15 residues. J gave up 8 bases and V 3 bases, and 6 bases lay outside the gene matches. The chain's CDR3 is CASSPGLAVTDIQYF. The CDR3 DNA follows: TGTGCCAGCTCACCGGGACTAGCGGTTACCGACATTCAGTACTTC. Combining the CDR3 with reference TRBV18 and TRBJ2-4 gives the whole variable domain NAGVMQNPRHLVRRRGQEARLRCSPMKGHSHVYWYRQLPEEGLKFMVYLQKENIIDESGMPKERFSAEFPKEGPSILRIQQVVRGDSAAYFCASSPGLAVTDIQYFGAGTRLSVL.

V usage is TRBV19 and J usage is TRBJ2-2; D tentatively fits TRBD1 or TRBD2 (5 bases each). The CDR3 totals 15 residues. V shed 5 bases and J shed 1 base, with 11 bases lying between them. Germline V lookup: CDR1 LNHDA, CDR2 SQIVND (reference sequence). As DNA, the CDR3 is TGTGCCAGTAGTTTCGGGACGGTGAACACCGGGGAGCTGTTTTTT. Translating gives CASSFGTVNTGELFF.

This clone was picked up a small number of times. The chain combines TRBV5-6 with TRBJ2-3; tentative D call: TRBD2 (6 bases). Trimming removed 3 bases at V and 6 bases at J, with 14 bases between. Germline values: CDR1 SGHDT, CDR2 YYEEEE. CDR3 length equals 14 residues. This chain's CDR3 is CASSWTKSADTQYF. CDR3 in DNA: TGTGCCAGCAGCTGGACTAAAAGTGCCGATACGCAGTATTTT.

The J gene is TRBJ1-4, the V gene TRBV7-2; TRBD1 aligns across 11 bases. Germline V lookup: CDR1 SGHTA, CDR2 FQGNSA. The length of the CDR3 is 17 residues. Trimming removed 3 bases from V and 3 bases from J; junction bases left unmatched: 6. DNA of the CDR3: TGTGCCAGCAGCTTTAGGACAGGGGGCGCGGCTAATGAAAAACTGTTTTTT. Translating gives CASSFRTGGAANEKLFF.

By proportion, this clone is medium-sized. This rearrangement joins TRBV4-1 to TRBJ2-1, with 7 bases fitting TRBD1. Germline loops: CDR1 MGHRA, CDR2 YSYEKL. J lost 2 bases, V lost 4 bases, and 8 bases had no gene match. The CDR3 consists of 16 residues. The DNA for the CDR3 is TGCGCCAGCAGCCTATCTCCCGGGACAGCCTACAATGAGCAGTTCTTC. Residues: CASSLSPGTAYNEQFF.

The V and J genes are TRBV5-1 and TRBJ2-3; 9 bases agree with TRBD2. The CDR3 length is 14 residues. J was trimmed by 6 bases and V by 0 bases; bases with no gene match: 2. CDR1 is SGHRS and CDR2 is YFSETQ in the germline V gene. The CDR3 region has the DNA TGCGCCAGCAGCTTGGTAGCGGGAGTTGATACGCAGTATTTT. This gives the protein CASSLVAGVDTQYF.

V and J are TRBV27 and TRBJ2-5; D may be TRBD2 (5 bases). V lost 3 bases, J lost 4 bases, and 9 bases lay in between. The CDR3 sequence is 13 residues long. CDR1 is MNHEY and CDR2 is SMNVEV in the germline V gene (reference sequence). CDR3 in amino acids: CASSFRGRETQYF. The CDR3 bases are TGTGCCAGCAGTTTCCGGGGTAGAGAGACCCAGTACTTC.

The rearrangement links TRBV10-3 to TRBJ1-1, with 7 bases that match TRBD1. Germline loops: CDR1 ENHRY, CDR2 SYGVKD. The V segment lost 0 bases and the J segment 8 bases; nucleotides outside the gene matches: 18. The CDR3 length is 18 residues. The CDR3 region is CAISESKGAVNHWAEAFF. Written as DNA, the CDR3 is TGTGCCATCAGTGAGTCGAAGGGGGCGGTGAATCACTGGGCCGAAGCTTTCTTT.

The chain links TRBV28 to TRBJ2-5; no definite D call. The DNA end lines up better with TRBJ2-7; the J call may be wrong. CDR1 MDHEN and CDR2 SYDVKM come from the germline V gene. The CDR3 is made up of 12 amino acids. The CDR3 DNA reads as TGTGCCAGCAGTTTAGGGGCCTACGAGCAGTACTTC. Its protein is CASSLGAYEQYF.

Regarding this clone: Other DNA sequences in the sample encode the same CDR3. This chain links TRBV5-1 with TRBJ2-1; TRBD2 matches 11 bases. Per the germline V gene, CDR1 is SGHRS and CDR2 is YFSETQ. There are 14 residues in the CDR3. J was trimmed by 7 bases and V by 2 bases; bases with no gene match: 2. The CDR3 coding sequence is TGCGCCAGCAGCTTAACTAGCGGGAGTAATGAGCAGTTCTTC. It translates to CASSLTSGSNEQFF.

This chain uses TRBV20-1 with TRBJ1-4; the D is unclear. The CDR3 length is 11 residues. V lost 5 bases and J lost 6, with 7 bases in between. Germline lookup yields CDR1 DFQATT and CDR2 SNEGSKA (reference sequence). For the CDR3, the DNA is TGCAGTGCTCCGATGGATGAAAAACTGTTTTTT. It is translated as CSAPMDEKLFF.

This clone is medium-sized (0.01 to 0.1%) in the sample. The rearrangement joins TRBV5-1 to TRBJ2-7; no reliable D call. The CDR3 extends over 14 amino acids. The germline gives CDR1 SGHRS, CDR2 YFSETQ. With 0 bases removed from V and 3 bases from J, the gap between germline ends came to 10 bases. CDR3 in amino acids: CASSLDFLYYEQYF. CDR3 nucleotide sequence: TGCGCCAGCAGCTTGGACTTTCTCTACTACGAGCAGTACTTC.

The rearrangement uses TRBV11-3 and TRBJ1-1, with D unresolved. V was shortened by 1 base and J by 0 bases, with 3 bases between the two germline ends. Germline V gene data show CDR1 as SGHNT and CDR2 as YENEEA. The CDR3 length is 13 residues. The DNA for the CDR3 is TGTGCCAGCAGCTTAGGAATGAACACTGAAGCTTTCTTT. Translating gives CASSLGMNTEAFF.

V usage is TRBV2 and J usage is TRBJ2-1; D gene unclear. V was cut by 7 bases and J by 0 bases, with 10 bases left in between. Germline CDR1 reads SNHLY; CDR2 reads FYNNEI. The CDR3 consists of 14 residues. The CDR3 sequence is CASTRVPSYNEQFF. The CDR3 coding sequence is TGTGCCAGCACTCGGGTTCCCTCCTACAATGAGCAGTTCTTC.

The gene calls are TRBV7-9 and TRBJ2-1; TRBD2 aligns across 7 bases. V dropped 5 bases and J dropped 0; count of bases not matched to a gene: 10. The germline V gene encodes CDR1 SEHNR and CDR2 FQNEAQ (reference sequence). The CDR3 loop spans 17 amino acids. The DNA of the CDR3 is TGTGCCAGCAGCCCTACTAGCGCGTCTGGCTCCTACAATGAGCAGTTCTTC. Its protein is CASSPTSASGSYNEQFF.

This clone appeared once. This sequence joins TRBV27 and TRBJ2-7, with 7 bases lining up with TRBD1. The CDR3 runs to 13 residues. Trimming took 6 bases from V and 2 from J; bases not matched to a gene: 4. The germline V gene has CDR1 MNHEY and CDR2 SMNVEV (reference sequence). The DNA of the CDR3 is TGTGCCAGCAGAACCACAGGGGCCTACGAGCAGTACTTC. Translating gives CASRTTGAYEQYF.